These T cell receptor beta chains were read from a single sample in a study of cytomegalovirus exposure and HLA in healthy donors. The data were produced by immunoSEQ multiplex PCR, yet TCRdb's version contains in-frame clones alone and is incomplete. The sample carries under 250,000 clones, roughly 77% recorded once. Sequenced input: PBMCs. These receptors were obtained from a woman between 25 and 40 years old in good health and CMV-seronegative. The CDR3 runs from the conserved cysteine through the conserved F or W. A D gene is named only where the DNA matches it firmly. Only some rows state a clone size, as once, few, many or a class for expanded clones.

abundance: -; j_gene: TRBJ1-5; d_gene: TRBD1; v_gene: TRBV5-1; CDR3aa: CASSTGQGQPQHF; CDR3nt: TGCGCCAGCAGTACGGGACAGGGACAGCCCCAGCATTTT
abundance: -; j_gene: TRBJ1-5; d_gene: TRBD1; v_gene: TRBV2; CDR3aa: CASSPRGLDNQPQHF; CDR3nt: TGTGCCAGCAGTCCTAGGGGGCTGGATAATCAGCCCCAGCATTTT
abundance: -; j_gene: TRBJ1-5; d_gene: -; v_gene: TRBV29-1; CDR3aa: CSVAHLQGNNQPQHF; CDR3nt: TGCAGCGTTGCCCACCTACAGGGAAACAATCAGCCCCAGCATTTT
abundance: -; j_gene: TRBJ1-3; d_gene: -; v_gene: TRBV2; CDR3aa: CASASYSGNTIYF; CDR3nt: TGTGCCAGCGCGTCGTACTCTGGAAACACCATATATTTT
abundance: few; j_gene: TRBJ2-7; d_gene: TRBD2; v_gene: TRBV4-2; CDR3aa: CASSQGGREFDEQYF; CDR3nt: TGTGCCAGCAGCCAGGGGGGGAGGGAATTCGACGAGCAGTACTTC
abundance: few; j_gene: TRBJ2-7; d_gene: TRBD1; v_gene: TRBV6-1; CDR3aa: CASSHEDRAYEQYF; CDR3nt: TGTGCCAGCAGCCATGAGGACAGGGCCTACGAGCAGTACTTC
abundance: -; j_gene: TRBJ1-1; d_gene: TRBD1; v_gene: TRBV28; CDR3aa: CASSFPDRVTEAFF; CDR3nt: TGTGCCAGCAGCTTTCCGGACAGGGTAACTGAAGCTTTCTTT
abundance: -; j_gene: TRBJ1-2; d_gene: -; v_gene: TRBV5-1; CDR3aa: CASSLGGVGDGYTF; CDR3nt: TGCGCCAGCAGCCTCGGCGGCGTGGGAGATGGCTACACCTTC
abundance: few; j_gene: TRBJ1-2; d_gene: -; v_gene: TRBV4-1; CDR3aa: CASSHPLGGASKDGYTF; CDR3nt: TGCGCCAGCAGCCATCCCTTAGGGGGGGCCTCTAAGGATGGCTACACCTTC
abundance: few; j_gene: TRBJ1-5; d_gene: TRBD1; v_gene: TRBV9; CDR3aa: CASSPGTGGFQPQHF; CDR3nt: TGTGCCAGCAGCCCCGGGACAGGAGGGTTTCAGCCCCAGCATTTT
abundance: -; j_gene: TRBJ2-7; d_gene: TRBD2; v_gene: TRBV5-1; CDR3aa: CASSAGLAGGDEQYF; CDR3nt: TGCGCCAGCAGCGCCGGACTAGCGGGAGGGGACGAGCAGTACTTC
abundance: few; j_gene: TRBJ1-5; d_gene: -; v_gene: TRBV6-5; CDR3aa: CASGGLSGLQHF; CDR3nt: TGTGCCAGCGGAGGGCTTTCGGGACTCCAGCATTTT
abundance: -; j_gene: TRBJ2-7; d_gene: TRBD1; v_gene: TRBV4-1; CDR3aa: CASSQLGQGRFDEQYF; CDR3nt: TGCGCCAGCAGCCAACTGGGACAGGGAAGGTTCGACGAGCAGTACTTC
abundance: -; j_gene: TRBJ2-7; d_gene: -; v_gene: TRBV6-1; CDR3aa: CASSQGHSSYEQYF; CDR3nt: TGTGCCAGCAGTCAGGGACATTCTTCCTACGAGCAGTACTTC
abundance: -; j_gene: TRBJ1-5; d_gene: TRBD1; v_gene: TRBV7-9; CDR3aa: CASSLESGQGNQPQHF; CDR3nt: TGTGCCAGCAGCTTAGAATCGGGACAGGGTAATCAGCCCCAGCATTTT
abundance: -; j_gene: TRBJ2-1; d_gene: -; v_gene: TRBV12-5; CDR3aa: CASGLARRSYNEQFF; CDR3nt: TGTGCTAGTGGTTTGGCCCGCCGGTCCTACAATGAGCAGTTCTTC
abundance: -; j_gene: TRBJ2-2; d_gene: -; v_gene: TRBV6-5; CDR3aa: CASNTVAGGTGELFF; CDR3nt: TGTGCCAGCAACACTGTGGCCGGGGGAACCGGGGAGCTGTTTTTT
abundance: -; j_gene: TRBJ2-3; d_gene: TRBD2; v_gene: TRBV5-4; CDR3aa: CASSPEAGLAKKQYF; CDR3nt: TGTGCCAGCAGCCCCGAGGCGGGACTAGCCAAGAAGCAGTATTTT
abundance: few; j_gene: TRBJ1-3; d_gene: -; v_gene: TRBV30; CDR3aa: CAWSPSPGGTGNTIYF; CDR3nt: TGTGCCTGGAGTCCCTCCCCTGGAGGGACGGGAAACACCATATATTTT
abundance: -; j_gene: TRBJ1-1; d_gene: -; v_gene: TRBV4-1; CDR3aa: CASSPGPGWTEAFF; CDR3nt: TGCGCCAGCAGCCCAGGACCGGGGTGGACTGAAGCTTTCTTT
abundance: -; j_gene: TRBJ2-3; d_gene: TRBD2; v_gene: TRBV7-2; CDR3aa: CASSLSGAGGTDTQYF; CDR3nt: TGTGCCAGCAGCTTAAGTGGAGCGGGAGGGACAGATACGCAGTATTTT
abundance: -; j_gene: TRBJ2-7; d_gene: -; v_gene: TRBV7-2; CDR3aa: CASSLGLRGTYEQYF; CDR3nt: TGTGCCAGCAGCCTGGGTTTGAGGGGGACCTACGAGCAGTACTTC